The T cell receptor beta chain under discussion was sequenced for a study of breast tumors, draining lymph nodes, adjacent tissues. Study-wide results and caveats: Tumors had less TCR diversity than lymph nodes, more than nontumor tissue.

V lost 0 bases and J lost 5; bases outside the gene matches: 7. CDR1 SGDLS and CDR2 YYNGEE come from the germline V gene. CDR3 length: 15 amino acids. TCRdb fed the multiplex PCR reads into MiXCR, producing one record per CDR3 protein. Here the sample spans 15,000 to 16,000 distinct CDR3 sequences, around 50% being singletons. The sample holds many counts of this clonotype. Its antigen is currently unknown. Input material: tumor-adjacent breast tissue. This rearrangement joins TRBV9 to TRBJ2-7; the match to TRBD2 covers 8 bases. The TCR originated in a female donor with breast cancer. Some clones in this sample may be carry-over from other donors' samples. The CDR3 sequence is CASSVESGSIDEQYF. For the CDR3, the DNA is TGTGCCAGCAGCGTAGAAAGCGGGAGTATCGACGAGCAGTACTTC.